This is a list of T cell receptor beta chains from one sample in a study of blood T cell repertoires in COVID-19. Profiling relied on immunoSEQ multiplex PCR, and the TCRdb table lists in-frame clones only, not all of them. The table lists 150,000 to 200,000 clones, around 87% of them singletons. The source material was PBMCs or T cells enriched from blood (not recorded which). The receptors shown here come from a woman aged 50 to 60 who had recovered from COVID-19. Each CDR3 is given with its conserved first and last residue. The order of the fields is J gene, clone size, V gene, D gene, CDR3 protein, CDR3 DNA. D genes are given only for firm matches. For some rows the clone size is stated as once, few or many, or as a class when expanded; others skip it.

TRBJ1-1,-,TRBV9,-,CASSVDGGRKTEAFF,TGTGCCAGCAGCGTAGACGGGGGGCGAAAGACTGAAGCTTTCTTT
TRBJ1-6,-,TRBV27,-,CASARGQYDSPLHF,TGTGCCAGCGCCCGAGGACAGTACGATTCACCCCTCCACTTT
TRBJ1-5,-,TRBV7-8,-,CASSLGIFRRGEQPQHF,TGTGCCAGCAGCTTAGGAATTTTCAGAAGGGGCGAACAGCCCCAGCATTTT
TRBJ1-2,-,TRBV24-1,TRBD1,CATRPGTGNNYGYTF,TGTGCCACTCGTCCCGGGACAGGCAATAACTATGGCTACACCTTC
TRBJ2-4,-,TRBV7-2,TRBD2,CASSLAQRGGRIFQYF,TGTGCCAGCAGCTTAGCGCAGCGGGGGGGCCGTATCTTTCAGTACTTC
TRBJ2-7,-,TRBV6-2/TRBV6-3,-,CASSYFSPQDEQYF,TGTGCCAGCAGTTACTTTTCCCCTCAGGATGAGCAGTACTTC
TRBJ2-1,-,TRBV7-2,TRBD2,CASSPRLAPNEQFF,TGTGCCAGCAGCCCTCGACTAGCGCCCAATGAGCAGTTCTTC
TRBJ2-5,-,TRBV2,TRBD2,CASSDPGLAGGQETQYF,TGTGCCAGCAGTGACCCCGGACTAGCGGGGGGCCAAGAGACCCAGTACTTC
TRBJ2-1,-,TRBV7-9,-,CASSNRRGNKFNEQFF,TGTGCCAGCAGCAATCGGCGGGGAAATAAGTTCAATGAGCAGTTCTTC
TRBJ1-2,-,TRBV5-1,TRBD1,CASSLVGTDVVLNYGYTF,TGCGCCAGCAGCTTGGTAGGGACAGACGTTGTACTGAACTATGGCTACACCTTC
TRBJ1-2,-,TRBV5-8,-,CASSQDFYGYTF,TGTGCCAGCAGCCAAGACTTTTATGGCTACACCTTC
TRBJ1-1,-,TRBV7-6,-,CASSLAGQEAFF,TGTGCCAGCAGCCTGGCCGGACAGGAAGCTTTCTTT
TRBJ2-2,-,TRBV18,TRBD1,CASSLQGAGELFF,TGTGCCAGCTCACTACAGGGGGCCGGGGAGCTGTTTTTT
TRBJ2-1,few,TRBV25-1,-,CASRRGEQFF,TGTGCCAGCAGAAGGGGTGAGCAGTTCTTC
TRBJ1-1,-,TRBV7-2,-,CASSFRGEEGTEAFF,TGTGCCAGCAGCTTCCGCGGGGAGGAGGGCACTGAAGCTTTCTTT
TRBJ2-1,-,TRBV9,TRBD2,CASSLTSGGADNEQFF,TGTGCCAGCAGCCTTACTAGCGGGGGGGCGGACAATGAGCAGTTCTTC
TRBJ2-6,-,TRBV18,-,CASSPYSGANVLTF,TGTGCCAGCTCACCCTACTCTGGGGCCAACGTCCTGACTTTC
TRBJ2-1,-,TRBV4-3,TRBD2,CASSPWTSSNEQFF,TGCGCCAGCAGCCCCTGGACTAGTTCCAATGAGCAGTTCTTC
TRBJ1-5,-,TRBV5-1,TRBD1,CASSLLGTGQGQPQHF,TGCGCCAGCAGCTTGCTTGGGACAGGGCAGGGGCAGCCCCAGCATTTT
TRBJ1-2,-,TRBV6-6,-,CASTKGAGRDYGYTF,TGTGCCAGCACCAAAGGGGCAGGGAGGGACTATGGCTACACCTTC
TRBJ1-6,few,TRBV5-1,-,CASSLGSREDSPLHF,TGCGCCAGCAGCTTGGGTAGCAGGGAAGATTCACCCCTCCACTTT
TRBJ2-3,-,TRBV11-3,TRBD2,CASSSWGGADTQYF,TGTGCCAGCAGCTCGTGGGGGGGGGCAGATACGCAGTATTTT
TRBJ2-7,medium-sized,TRBV7-8,-,CASSLKREKQYF,TGTGCCAGCAGCTTAAAACGGGAGAAGCAGTACTTC
TRBJ2-5,-,TRBV5-5,TRBD1,CASSLRDRGSIETQYF,TGTGCCAGCAGCTTGCGGGACAGGGGATCAATAGAGACCCAGTACTTC
TRBJ1-1,-,TRBV5-1,TRBD1,CASSLGDSRRTEAFF,TGCGCCAGCAGCTTGGGGGACAGTAGGAGAACTGAAGCTTTCTTT
TRBJ1-2,-,TRBV19,TRBD1,CASSGTGDYRGYTF,TGTGCCAGTAGTGGGACAGGGGATTATCGTGGCTACACCTTC
TRBJ2-1,once,TRBV24-1,TRBD2,CATSDLRGLAAHNEQFF,TGTGCCACCAGTGATTTACGTGGACTAGCGGCGCACAATGAGCAGTTCTTC
TRBJ2-3,-,TRBV6-5,-,CASRGSTDTQYF,TGTGCCAGCAGGGGCTCCACAGATACGCAGTATTTT
TRBJ1-1,-,TRBV19,-,CASSIRGSEAFF,TGTGCCAGTAGTATACGGGGTTCTGAAGCTTTCTTT
TRBJ1-1,-,TRBV15,-,CATSRAQGLRNTEAFF,TGTGCCACCAGCAGAGCTCAGGGACTCCGGAACACTGAAGCTTTCTTT
TRBJ2-1,-,TRBV5-6,TRBD2,CASSGGRLAEGNEQFF,TGTGCCAGCAGCGGAGGAAGACTAGCGGAGGGCAATGAGCAGTTCTTC
TRBJ2-7,-,TRBV13,-,CASSLEGQGRNEQYF,TGTGCCAGCAGCTTAGAGGGGCAGGGGCGCAACGAGCAGTACTTC
TRBJ2-3,-,TRBV24-1,TRBD1,CATSDLQTRTGSTDTQYF,TGTGCCACCAGTGACCTTCAGACCCGGACAGGTAGCACAGATACGCAGTATTTT
TRBJ2-7,few,TRBV15,TRBD1,CATSSQGATNEQYF,TGTGCCACCAGCAGCCAGGGGGCGACGAACGAGCAGTACTTC
TRBJ2-1,-,TRBV10-3,-,CAISARTASSYNEQFF,TGTGCCATCAGTGCGAGGACAGCGAGCTCCTACAATGAGCAGTTCTTC
TRBJ2-2,-,TRBV19,-,CASSIWTNTGELFF,TGTGCCAGTAGTATTTGGACAAACACCGGGGAGCTGTTTTTT
TRBJ2-3,-,TRBV5-1,TRBD1,CASGRDRTTDTQYF,TGCGCCAGCGGGCGGGACAGGACCACAGATACGCAGTATTTT
TRBJ1-2,-,TRBV15,TRBD1,CATSRDVTGTGYTF,TGTGCCACCAGCAGAGATGTGACAGGGACGGGCTACACCTTC
TRBJ2-3,-,TRBV7-6,TRBD2,CASSPRQAGGPADTQYF,TGTGCCAGCAGCCCGAGACAAGCGGGGGGGCCCGCAGATACGCAGTATTTT
TRBJ1-6,few,TRBV7-2,-,CASSLSFVSPLHF,TGTGCCAGCAGCTTATCCTTCGTTTCACCCCTCCACTTT
TRBJ1-1,-,TRBV4-1,-,CASSQEGLQGTEAFF,TGCGCCAGCAGCCAAGAGGGTTTACAGGGAACTGAAGCTTTCTTT
TRBJ1-5,-,TRBV30,-,CAWSVLGWGGQPQHF,TGTGCCTGGAGTGTACTGGGTTGGGGAGGGCAGCCCCAGCATTTT
TRBJ2-5,few,TRBV19,-,CASSMRAETQYF,TGTGCCAGTAGTATGCGGGCAGAGACCCAGTACTTC
TRBJ2-2,once,TRBV6-2/TRBV6-3,-,CASSYQANTGELFF,TGTGCCAGCAGTTATCAGGCGAACACCGGGGAGCTGTTTTTT
TRBJ1-5,once,TRBV6-2/TRBV6-3,-,CASSAAGWPQHF,TGTGCCAGCAGTGCCGCAGGGTGGCCCCAGCATTTT
TRBJ1-6,-,TRBV18,-,CASSPREGNYNSPLHF,TGTGCCAGCTCACCACGAGAGGGCAACTATAATTCACCCCTCCACTTT
TRBJ1-1,-,TRBV7-9,-,CASSLKGRMNTEAFF,TGTGCCAGCAGCTTGAAAGGGAGAATGAACACTGAAGCTTTCTTT
TRBJ2-3,-,TRBV5-4,-,CASSLYQGSTDTQYF,TGTGCCAGCAGCTTGTACCAGGGTAGCACAGATACGCAGTATTTT
TRBJ1-5,-,TRBV29-1,-,CSVGGSHSNQPQHF,TGCAGCGTTGGAGGCAGTCATAGCAATCAGCCCCAGCATTTT